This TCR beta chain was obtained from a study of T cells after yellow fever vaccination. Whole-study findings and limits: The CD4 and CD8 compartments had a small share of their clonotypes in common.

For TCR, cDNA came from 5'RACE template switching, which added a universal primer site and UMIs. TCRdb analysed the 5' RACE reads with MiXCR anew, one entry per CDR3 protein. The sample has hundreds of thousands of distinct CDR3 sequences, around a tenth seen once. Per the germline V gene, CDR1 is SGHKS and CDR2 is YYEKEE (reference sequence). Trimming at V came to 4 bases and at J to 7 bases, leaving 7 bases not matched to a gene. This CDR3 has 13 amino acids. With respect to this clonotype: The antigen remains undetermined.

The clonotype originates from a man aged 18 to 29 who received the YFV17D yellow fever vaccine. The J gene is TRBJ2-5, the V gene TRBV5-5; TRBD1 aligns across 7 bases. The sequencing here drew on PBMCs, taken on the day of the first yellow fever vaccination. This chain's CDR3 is CASSQTGQATQYF. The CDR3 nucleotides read TGTGCCAGCAGCCAGACAGGGCAGGCGACCCAGTACTTC.